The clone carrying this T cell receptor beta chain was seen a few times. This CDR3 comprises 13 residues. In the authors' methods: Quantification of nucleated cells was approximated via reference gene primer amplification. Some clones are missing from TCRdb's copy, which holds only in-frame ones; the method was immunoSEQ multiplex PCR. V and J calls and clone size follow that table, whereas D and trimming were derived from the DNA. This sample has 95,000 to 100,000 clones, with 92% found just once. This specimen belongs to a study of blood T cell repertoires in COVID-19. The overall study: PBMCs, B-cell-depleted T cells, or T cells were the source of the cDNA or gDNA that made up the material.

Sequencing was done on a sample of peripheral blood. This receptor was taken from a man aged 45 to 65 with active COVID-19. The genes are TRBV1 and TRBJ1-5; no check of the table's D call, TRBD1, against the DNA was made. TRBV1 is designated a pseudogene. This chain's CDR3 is CTSSRGHNQPQHF. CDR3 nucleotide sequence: TGCACCAGCAGCCGTGGACACAATCAGCCCCAGCATTTT.